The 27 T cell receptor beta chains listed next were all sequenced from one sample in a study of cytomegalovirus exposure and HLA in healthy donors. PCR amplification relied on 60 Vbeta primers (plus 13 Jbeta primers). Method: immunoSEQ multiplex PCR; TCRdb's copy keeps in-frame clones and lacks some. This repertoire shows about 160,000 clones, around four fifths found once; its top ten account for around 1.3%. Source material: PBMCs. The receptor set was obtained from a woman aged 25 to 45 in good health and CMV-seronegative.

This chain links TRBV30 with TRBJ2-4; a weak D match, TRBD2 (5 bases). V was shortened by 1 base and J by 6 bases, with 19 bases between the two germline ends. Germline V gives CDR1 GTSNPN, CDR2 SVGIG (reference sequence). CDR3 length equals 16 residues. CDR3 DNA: TGTGCCTGGAGTGGCTCGGGGTTGGGCAGCCGAAACATTCAGTACTTC. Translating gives CAWSGSGLGSRNIQYF. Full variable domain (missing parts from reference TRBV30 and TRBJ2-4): SQTIHQWPATLVQPVGSPLSLECTVEGTSNPNLYWYRQAAGRGLQLLFYSVGIGQISSEVPQNLSASRPQDRQFILSSKKLLLSDSGFYLCAWSGSGLGSRNIQYFGAGTRLSVL.

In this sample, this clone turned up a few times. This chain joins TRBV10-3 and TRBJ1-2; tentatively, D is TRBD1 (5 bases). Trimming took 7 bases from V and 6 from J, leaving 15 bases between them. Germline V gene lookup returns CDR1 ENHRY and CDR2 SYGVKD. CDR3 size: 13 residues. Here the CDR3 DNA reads TGTGCCATCATGGGCAGGGCGTCGGATGGCTACACCTTC. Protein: CAIMGRASDGYTF.

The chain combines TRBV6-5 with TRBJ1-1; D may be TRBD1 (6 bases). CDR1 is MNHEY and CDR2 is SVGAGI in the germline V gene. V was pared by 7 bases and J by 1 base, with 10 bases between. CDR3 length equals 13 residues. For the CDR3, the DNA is TGTGCCAGCAACAGGGCTAAGAACACTGAAGCTTTCTTT. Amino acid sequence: CASNRAKNTEAFF.

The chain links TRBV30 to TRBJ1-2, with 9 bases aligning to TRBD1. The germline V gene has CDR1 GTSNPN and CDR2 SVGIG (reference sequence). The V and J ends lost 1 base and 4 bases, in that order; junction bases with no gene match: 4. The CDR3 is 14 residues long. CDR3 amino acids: CAWSAGTGTYGYTF. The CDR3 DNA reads TGTGCCTGGAGTGCAGGGACAGGGACCTATGGCTACACCTTC.

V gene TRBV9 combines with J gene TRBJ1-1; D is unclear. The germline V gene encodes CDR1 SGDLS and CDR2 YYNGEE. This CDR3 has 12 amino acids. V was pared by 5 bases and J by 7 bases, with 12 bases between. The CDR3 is CASSYGGNEAFF. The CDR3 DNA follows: TGTGCCAGCAGTTATGGAGGGAATGAAGCTTTCTTT. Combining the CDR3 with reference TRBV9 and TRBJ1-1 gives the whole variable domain DSGVTQTPKHLITATGQRVTLRCSPRSGDLSVYWYQQSLDQGLQFLIQYYNGEERAKGNILERFSAQQFPDLHSELNLSSLELGDSALYFCASSYGGNEAFFGQGTRLTVV.

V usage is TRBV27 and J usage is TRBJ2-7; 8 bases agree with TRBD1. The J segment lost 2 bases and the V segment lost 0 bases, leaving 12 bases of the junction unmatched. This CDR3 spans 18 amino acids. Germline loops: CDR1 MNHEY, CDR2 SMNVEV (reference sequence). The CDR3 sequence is CASSLSTGTGDLTYEQYF. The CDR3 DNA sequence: TGTGCCAGCAGTTTATCGACCGGGACAGGCGATTTGACCTACGAGCAGTACTTC.

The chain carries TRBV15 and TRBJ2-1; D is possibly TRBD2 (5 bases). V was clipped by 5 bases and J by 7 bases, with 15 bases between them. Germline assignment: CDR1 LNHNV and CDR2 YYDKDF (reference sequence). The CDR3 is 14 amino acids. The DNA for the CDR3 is TGTGCCACCAGCGCCCAGTCTAGCATTAATGAGCAGTTCTTC. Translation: CATSAQSSINEQFF. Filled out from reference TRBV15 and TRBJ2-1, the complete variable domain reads DAMVIQNPRYQVTQFGKPVTLSCSQTLNHNVMYWYQQKSSQAPKLLFHYYDKDFNNEADTPDNFQSRRPNTSFCFLDIRSPGLGDTAMYLCATSAQSSINEQFFGPGTRLTVL.

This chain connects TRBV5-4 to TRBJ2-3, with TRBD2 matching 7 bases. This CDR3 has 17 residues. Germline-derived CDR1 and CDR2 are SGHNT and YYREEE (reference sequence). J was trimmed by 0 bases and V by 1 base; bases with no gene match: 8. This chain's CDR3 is CASSLSLAEASTDTQYF. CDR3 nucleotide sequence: TGTGCCAGCAGCTTGTCCCTAGCGGAAGCTAGCACAGATACGCAGTATTTT. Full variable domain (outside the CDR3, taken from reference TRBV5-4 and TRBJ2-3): ETGVTQSPTHLIKTRGQQVTLRCSSQSGHNTVSWYQQALGQGPQFIFQYYREEENGRGNFPPRFSGLQFPNYSSELNVNALELDDSALYLCASSLSLAEASTDTQYFGPGTRLTVL.

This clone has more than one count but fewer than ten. The CDR3, as DNA: TGTGCCAGCAGCCCTAGTAGGGGGCCCCAGCATTTT. It translates to CASSPSRGPQHF. The chain couples TRBV7-9 to TRBJ1-5, with D tentatively TRBD1 (5 bases). The CDR3 loop spans 12 amino acids. V lost 5 bases, J lost 9 bases, and 11 bases lay in between. From germline, CDR1 is SEHNR and CDR2 FQNEAQ (reference sequence).

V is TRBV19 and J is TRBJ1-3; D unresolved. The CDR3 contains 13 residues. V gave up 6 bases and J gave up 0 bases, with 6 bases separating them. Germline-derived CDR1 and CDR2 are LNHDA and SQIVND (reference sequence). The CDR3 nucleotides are TGTGCCAGTAGCGACACCTCTGGAAACACCATATATTTT. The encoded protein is CASSDTSGNTIYF.

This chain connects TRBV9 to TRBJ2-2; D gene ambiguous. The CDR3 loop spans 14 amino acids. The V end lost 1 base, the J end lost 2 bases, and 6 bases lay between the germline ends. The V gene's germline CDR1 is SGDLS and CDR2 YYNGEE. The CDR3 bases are TGTGCCAGCAGCGTAATCCAAAACACCGGGGAGCTGTTTTTT. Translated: CASSVIQNTGELFF.

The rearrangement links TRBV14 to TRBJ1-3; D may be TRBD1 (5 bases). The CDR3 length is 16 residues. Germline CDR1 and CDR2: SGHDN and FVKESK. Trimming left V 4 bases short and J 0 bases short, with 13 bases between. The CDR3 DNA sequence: TGTGCCAGCAGCCCCCAGACAGCGAACTCTGGAAACACCATATATTTT. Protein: CASSPQTANSGNTIYF.

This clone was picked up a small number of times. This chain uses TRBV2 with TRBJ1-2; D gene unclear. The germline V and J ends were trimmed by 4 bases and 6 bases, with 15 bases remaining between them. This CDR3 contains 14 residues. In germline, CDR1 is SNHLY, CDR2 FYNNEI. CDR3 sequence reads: CASSGRRQGDGYTF. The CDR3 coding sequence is TGTGCCAGCAGTGGTCGGCGGCAAGGCGATGGCTACACCTTC. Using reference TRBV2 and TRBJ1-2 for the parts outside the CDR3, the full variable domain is EPEVTQTPSHQVTQMGQEVILRCVPISNHLYFYWYRQILGQKVEFLVSFYNNEISEKSEIFDDQFSVERPDGSNFTLKIRSTKLEDSAMYFCASSGRRQGDGYTFGSGTRLTVV.

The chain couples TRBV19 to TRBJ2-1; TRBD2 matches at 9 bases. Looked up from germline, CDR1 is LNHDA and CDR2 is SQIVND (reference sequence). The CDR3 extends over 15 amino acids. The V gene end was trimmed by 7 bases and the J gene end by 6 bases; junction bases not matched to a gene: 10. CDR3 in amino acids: CASKKLRGGRNEQFF. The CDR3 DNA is TGTGCCAGTAAGAAGTTGCGGGGGGGACGCAATGAGCAGTTCTTC.

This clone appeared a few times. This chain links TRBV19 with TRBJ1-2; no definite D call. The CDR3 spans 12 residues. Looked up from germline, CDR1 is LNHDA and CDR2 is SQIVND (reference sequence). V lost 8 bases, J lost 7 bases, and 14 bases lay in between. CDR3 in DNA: TGTGCCAGTGAGGCTAAGGACTTTGGCTACACCTTC. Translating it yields CASEAKDFGYTF. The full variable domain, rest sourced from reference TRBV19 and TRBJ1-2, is DGGITQSPKYLFRKEGQNVTLSCEQNLNHDAMYWYRQDPGQGLRLIYYSQIVNDFQKGDIAEGYSVSREKKESFPLTVTSAQKNPTAFYLCASEAKDFGYTFGSGTRLTVV.

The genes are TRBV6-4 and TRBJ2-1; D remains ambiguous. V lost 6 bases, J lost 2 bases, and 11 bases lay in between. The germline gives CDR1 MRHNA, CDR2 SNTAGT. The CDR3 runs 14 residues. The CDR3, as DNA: TGTGCCAGCAGCTTAGACTCGACCTACAATGAGCAGTTCTTC. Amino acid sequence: CASSLDSTYNEQFF.

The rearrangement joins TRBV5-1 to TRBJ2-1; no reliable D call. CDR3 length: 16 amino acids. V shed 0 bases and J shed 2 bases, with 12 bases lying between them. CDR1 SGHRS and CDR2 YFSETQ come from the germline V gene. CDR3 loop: CASSLDPARTYNEQFF. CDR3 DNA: TGCGCCAGCAGCTTGGACCCGGCGCGGACCTACAATGAGCAGTTCTTC. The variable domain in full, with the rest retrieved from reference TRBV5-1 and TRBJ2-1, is KAGVTQTPRYLIKTRGQQVTLSCSPISGHRSVSWYQQTPGQGLQFLFEYFSETQRNKGNFPGRFSGRQFSNSRSEMNVSTLELGDSALYLCASSLDPARTYNEQFFGPGTRLTVL.

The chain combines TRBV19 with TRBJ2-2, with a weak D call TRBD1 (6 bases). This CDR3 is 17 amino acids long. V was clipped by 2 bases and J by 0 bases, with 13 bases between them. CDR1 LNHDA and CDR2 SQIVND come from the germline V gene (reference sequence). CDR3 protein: CASSIWPGASNTGELFF. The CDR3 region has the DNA TGTGCCAGTAGTATATGGCCAGGGGCCTCGAACACCGGGGAGCTGTTTTTT.

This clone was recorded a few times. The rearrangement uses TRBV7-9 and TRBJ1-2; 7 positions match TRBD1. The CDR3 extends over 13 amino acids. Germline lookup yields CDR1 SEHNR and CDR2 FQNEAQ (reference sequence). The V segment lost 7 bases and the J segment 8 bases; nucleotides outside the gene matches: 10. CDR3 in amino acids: CASNQDRRVGYTF. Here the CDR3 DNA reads TGTGCCAGCAACCAGGACAGGCGGGTCGGCTACACCTTC. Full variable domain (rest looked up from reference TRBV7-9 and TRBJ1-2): DTGVSQNPRHKITKRGQNVTFRCDPISEHNRLYWYRQTLGQGPEFLTYFQNEAQLEKSRLLSDRFSAERPKGSFSTLEIQRTEQGDSAMYLCASNQDRRVGYTFGSGTRLTVV.

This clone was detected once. CDR3 sequence reads: CASSSTLEQVTEAFF. CDR3 nucleotides: TGTGCCAGCAGTTCCACCTTAGAACAGGTCACTGAAGCTTTCTTT. The genes are TRBV27 and TRBJ1-1, with D possibly matching TRBD1 (5 bases). V lost 4 bases, J lost 4 bases, and 16 bases lay in between. The CDR3 spans 15 residues. Germline CDR1 MNHEY, CDR2 SMNVEV (reference sequence).

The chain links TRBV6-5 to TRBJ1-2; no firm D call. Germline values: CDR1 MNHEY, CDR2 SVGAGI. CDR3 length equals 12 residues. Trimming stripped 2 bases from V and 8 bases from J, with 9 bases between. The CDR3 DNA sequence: TGTGCCAGCAGTTACGGAGGTGGCGGCTACACCTTC. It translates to CASSYGGGGYTF.

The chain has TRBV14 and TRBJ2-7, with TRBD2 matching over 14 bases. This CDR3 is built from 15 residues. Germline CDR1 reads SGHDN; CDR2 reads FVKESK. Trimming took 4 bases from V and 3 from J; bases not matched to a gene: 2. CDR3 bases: TGTGCCAGCAGCCTAGGACTAGCGGGGGGCTACGAGCAGTACTTC. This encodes CASSLGLAGGYEQYF.

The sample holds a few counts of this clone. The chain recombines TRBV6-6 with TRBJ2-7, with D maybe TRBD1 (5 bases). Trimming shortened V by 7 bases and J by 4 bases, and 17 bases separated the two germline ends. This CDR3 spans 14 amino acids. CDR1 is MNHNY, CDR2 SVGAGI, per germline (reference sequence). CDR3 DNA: TGTGCCAGCACCCCGTCAGGGTTACTATACGAGCAGTACTTC. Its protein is CASTPSGLLYEQYF.

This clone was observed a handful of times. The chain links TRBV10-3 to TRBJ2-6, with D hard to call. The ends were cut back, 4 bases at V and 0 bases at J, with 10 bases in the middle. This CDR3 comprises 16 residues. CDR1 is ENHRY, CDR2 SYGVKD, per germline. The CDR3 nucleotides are TGTGCCATCAGTGGTCCTATCGTCTCTGGGGCCAACGTCCTGACTTTC. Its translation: CAISGPIVSGANVLTF.

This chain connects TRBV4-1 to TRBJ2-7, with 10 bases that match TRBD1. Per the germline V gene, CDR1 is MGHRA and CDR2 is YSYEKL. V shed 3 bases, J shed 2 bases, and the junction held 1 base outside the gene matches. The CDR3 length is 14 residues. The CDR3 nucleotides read TGCGCCAGCAGCCACGGACAGGGGGCCTACGAGCAGTACTTC. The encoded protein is CASSHGQGAYEQYF.

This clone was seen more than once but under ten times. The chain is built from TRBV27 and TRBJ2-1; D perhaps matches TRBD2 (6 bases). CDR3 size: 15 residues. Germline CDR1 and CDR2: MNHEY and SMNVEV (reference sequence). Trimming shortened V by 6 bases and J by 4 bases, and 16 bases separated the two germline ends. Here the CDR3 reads CASSLSGLGYNEQFF. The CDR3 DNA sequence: TGTGCCAGCAGCCTCTCGGGACTGGGGTACAATGAGCAGTTCTTC.

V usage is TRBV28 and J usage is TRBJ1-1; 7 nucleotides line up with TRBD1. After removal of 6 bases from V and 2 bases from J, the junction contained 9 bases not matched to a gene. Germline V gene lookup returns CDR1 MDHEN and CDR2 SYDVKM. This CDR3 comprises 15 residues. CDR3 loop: CASSKYRGPNTEAFF. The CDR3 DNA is TGTGCCAGCAGCAAATACAGGGGACCTAACACTGAAGCTTTCTTT.